This TCR beta chain originates from a study of CD8 T cells in ankylosing spondylitis. The CDR3 is made up of 15 amino acids. In germline, CDR1 is MRHNA, CDR2 SNTAGT. V dropped 6 bases and J dropped 0; count of bases not matched to a gene: 7. MiXCR, applied by TCRdb to the 5' RACE reads, yields one record per CDR3 protein. The table has around 230,000 distinct CDR3 sequences, approximately 7.6% seen once. What was sequenced was blood, either unsorted or a sorted T cell fraction (not recorded which). The rearrangement links TRBV6-4 to TRBJ1-1; 7 nucleotides line up with TRBD1. The sequence came from a female donor with ankylosing spondylitis or in good health (not recorded which). The DNA for the CDR3 is TGTGCCAGCAGGAGGGAGGGGGCCGTGAACACTGAAGCTTTCTTT. This translates into CASRREGAVNTEAFF.